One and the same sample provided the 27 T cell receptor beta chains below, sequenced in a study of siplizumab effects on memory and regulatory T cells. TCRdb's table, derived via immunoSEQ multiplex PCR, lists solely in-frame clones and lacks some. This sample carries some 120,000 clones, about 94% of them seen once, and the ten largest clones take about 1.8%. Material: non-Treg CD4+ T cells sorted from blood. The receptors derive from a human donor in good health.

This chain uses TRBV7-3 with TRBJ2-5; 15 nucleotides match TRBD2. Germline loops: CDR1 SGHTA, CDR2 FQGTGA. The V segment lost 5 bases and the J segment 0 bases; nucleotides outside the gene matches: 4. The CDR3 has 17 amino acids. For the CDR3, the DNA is TGTGCCAGCAGCATGGGACTAGCGGGAGGACACCAAGAGACCCAGTACTTC. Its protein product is CASSMGLAGGHQETQYF.

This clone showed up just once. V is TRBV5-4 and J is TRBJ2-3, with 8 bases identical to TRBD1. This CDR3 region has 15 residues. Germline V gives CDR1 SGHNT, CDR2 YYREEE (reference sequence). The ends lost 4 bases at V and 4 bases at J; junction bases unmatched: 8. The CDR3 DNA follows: TGTGCCAGCAGCCAAAGGGGGACAGGCCCAGATACGCAGTATTTT. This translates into CASSQRGTGPDTQYF.

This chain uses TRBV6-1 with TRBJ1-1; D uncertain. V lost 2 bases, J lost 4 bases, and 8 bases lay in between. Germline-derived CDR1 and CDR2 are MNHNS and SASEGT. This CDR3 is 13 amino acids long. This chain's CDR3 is CASSERVGTEAFF. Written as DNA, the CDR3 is TGTGCCAGCAGTGAAAGGGTGGGCACTGAAGCTTTCTTT.

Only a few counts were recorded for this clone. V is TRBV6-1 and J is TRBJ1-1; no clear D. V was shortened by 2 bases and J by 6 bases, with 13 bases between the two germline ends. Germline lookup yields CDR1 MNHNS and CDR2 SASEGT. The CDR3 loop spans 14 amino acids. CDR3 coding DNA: TGTGCCAGCAGTGAAAATCCGGGCTGGTCTGAAGCTTTCTTT. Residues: CASSENPGWSEAFF.

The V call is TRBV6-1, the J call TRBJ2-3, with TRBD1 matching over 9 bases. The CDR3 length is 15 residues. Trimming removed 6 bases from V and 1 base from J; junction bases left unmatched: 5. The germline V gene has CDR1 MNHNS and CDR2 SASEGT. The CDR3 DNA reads TGTGCCAGCAGCGAACAGGGGGCTGGCACAGATACGCAGTATTTT. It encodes CASSEQGAGTDTQYF.

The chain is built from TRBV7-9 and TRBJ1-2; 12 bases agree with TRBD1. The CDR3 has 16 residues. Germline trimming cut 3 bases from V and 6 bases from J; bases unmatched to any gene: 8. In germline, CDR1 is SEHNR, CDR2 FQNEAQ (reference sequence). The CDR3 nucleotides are TGTGCCAGCAGCTTCCCCGGGACAGGGGGCAGAAATGGCTACACCTTC. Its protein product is CASSFPGTGGRNGYTF.

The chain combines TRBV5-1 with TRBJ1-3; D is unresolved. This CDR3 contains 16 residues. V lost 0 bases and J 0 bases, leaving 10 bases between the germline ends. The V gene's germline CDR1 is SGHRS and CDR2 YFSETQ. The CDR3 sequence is CASSLDGQLSGNTIYF. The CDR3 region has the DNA TGCGCCAGCAGCTTGGACGGGCAGCTCTCTGGAAACACCATATATTTT.

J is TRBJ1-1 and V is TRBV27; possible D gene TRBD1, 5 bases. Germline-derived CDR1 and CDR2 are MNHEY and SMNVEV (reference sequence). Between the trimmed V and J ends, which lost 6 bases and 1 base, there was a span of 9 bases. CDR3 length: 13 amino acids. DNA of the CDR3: TGTGCCAGCAGGCCAGGGACGAACACTGAAGCTTTCTTT. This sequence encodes CASRPGTNTEAFF.

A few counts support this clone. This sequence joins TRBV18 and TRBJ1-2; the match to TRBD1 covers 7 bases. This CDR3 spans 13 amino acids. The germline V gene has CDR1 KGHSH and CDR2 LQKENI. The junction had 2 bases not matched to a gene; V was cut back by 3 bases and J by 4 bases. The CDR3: CASSPRGSYGYTF. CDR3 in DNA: TGTGCCAGCTCACCCAGGGGGAGCTATGGCTACACCTTC.

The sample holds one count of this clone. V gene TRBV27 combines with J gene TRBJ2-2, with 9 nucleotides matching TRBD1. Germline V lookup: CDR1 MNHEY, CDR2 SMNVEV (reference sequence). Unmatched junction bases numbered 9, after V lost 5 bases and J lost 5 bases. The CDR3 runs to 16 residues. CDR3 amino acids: CASSQDRGRGTGELFF. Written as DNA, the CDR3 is TGTGCCAGCAGTCAGGACAGGGGACGAGGTACCGGGGAGCTGTTTTTT.

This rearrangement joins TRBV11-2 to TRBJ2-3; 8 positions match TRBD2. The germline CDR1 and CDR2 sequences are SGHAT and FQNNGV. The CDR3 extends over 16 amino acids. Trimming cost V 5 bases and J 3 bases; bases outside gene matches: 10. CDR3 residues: CASSHSLAGITDTQYF. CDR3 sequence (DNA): TGTGCCAGCAGCCACTCCTTAGCGGGGATAACAGATACGCAGTATTTT.

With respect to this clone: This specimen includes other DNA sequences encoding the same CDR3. The DNA of the CDR3 is TGTGCCAGCTCACCAGGGGGCGCAGATACGCAGTATTTT. Amino acids: CASSPGGADTQYF. The gene calls are TRBV18 and TRBJ2-3, with a tentative D call TRBD1 (6 bases). The CDR3 consists of 13 residues. CDR1 is KGHSH, CDR2 LQKENI, per germline. V lost 2 bases to trimming and J lost 4 bases, with 7 bases between them.

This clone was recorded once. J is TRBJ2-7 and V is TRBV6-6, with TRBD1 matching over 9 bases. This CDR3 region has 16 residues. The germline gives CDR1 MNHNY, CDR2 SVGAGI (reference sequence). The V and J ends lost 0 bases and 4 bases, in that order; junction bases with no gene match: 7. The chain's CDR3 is CASSYSAGTGPYEQYF. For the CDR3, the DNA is TGTGCCAGCAGTTACTCCGCCGGGACAGGGCCTTACGAGCAGTACTTC.

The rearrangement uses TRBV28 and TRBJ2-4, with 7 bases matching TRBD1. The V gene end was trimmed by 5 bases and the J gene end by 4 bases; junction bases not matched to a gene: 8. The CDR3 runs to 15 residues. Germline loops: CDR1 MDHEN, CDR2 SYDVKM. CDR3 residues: CASSLLDREKNIQYF. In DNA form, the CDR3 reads TGTGCCAGCAGTCTCCTAGACAGGGAGAAAAACATTCAGTACTTC.

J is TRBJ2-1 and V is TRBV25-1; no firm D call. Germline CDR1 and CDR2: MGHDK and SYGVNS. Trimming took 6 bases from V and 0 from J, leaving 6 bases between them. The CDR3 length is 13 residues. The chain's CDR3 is CASSRSSYNEQFF. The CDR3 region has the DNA TGTGCCAGCAGCCGTAGCTCCTACAATGAGCAGTTCTTC.

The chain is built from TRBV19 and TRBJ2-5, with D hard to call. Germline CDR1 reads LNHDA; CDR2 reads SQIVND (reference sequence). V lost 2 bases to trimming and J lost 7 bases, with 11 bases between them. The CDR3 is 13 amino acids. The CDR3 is CASSIQELTTQYF. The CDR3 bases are TGTGCCAGTAGTATACAGGAGCTTACGACCCAGTACTTC.

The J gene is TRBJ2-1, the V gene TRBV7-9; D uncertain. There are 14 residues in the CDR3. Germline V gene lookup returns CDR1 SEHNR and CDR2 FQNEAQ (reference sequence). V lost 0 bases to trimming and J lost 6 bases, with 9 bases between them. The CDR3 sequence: CASSLARNGNEQFF. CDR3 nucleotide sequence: TGTGCCAGCAGCTTAGCGAGGAACGGCAATGAGCAGTTCTTC.

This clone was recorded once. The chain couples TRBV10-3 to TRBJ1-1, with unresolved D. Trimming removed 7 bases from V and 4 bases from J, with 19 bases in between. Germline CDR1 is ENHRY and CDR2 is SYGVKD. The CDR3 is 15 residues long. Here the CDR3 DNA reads TGTGCCATCAAAAATAAGGAGGGCCGGGGCACTGAAGCTTTCTTT. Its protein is CAIKNKEGRGTEAFF.

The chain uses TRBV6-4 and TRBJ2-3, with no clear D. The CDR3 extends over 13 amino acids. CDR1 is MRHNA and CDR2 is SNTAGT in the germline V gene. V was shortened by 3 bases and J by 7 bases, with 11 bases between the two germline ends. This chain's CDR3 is CASSETRANTQYF. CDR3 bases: TGTGCCAGCAGTGAAACTCGGGCAAATACGCAGTATTTT.

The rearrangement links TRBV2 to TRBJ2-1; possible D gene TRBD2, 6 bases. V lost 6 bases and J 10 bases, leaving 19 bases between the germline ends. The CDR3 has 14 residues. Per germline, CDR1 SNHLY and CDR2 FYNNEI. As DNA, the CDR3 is TGTGCCAGCAGCCCGGACTATCGCATCCCGGAGCAGTTCTTC. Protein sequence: CASSPDYRIPEQFF.

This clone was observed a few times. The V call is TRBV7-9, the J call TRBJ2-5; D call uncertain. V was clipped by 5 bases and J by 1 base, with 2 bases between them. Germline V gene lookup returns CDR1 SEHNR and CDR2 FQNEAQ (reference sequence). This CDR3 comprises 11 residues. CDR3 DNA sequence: TGTGCCAGCAGCCTCCAAGAGACCCAGTACTTC. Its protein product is CASSLQETQYF.

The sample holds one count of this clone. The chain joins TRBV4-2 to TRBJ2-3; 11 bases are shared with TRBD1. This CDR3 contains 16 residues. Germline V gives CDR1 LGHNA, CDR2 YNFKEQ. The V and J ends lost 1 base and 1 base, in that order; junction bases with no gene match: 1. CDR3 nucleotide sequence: TGTGCCAGCAGCCAAGGGACAGGGGGCCGCACAGATACGCAGTATTTT. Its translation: CASSQGTGGRTDTQYF.

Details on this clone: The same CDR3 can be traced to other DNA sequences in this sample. CDR3 coding DNA: TGTGCCAGCAGCTTGGCGGGGGGGGGCAATCAGCCCCAGCATTTT. It encodes CASSLAGGGNQPQHF. V gene TRBV5-6 combines with J gene TRBJ1-5, with D possibly being TRBD1 (5 bases). CDR3 length equals 15 residues. The V gene's germline CDR1 is SGHDT and CDR2 YYEEEE. V was trimmed by 0 bases and J by 2 bases, leaving 9 bases between them.

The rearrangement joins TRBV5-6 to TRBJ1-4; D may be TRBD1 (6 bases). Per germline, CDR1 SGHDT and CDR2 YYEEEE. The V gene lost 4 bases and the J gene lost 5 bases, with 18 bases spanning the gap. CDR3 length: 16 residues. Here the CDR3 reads CASSRGPHLGNEKLFF. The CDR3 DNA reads TGTGCCAGCAGCCGGGGGCCTCACTTGGGGAATGAAAAACTGTTTTTT.

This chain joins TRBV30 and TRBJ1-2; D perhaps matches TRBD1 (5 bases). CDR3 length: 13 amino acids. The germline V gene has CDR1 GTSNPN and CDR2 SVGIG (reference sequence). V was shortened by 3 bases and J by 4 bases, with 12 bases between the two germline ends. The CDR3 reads CAWRQGFGYGYTF. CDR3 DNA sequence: TGTGCCTGGAGGCAGGGTTTTGGCTATGGCTACACCTTC.

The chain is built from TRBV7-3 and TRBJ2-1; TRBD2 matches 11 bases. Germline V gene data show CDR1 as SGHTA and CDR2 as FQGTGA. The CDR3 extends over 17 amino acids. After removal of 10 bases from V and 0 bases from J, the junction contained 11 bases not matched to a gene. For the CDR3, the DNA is TGTGCCACCGCGGGTAGCGGGGGGGAAGGCTCCTACAATGAGCAGTTCTTC. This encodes CATAGSGGEGSYNEQFF.

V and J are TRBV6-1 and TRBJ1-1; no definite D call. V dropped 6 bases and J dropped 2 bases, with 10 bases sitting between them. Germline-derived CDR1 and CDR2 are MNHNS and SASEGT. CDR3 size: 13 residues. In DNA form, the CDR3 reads TGTGCCAGCAGACGACGGTCTAACACTGAAGCTTTCTTT. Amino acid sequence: CASRRRSNTEAFF.